The TCR beta chain described here comes from a study of cytomegalovirus exposure and HLA in healthy donors. Notes on the study in general: The study flagged roughly 150 TCR beta chains as cytomegalovirus-associated. The dataset shows that most TCR sequences were rare, while some public TCRs occurred in many donors.

Germline-derived CDR1 and CDR2 are KGHSH and LQKENI. This CDR3 spans 17 amino acids. The ends were cut back, 1 base at V and 2 bases at J, with 16 bases in the middle. About this clone: Its antigen is still unknown.

PCR was performed using 60 Vbeta and 13 Jbeta primers. Sequencing was performed with immunoSEQ multiplex PCR; in TCRdb, only in-frame clones are kept and a portion is missing. The table gives about 140,000 clones; the top ten clones make up 0.96% of it. The V call is TRBV18, the J call TRBJ2-3; D is ambiguous. The origin of this receptor is a male donor in good health and CMV-seronegative. The sequenced sample was PBMCs. This CDR3 is CASSPLARVANTDTQYF. Written as DNA, the CDR3 is TGTGCCAGCTCACCACTAGCCCGGGTCGCCAACACAGATACGCAGTATTTT.